The clone carrying this T cell receptor beta chain was observed once. This specimen comes from a study of T cell changes during pregnancy in multiple sclerosis. The table came from immunoSEQ multiplex PCR; TCRdb's copy has only in-frame clones and leaves some out. The sample yields about 17,000 clones, approximately 85% seen once. V lost 4 bases and J lost 3; bases outside the gene matches: 8. CDR3 length: 15 residues. Germline CDR1 SGHDT, CDR2 YYEEEE. The TCR originated in a female donor in good health, enrolled as a control in a pregnancy study. The input for sequencing was CD8+ T cells from peripheral blood mononuclear cells, taken after pregnancy. V and J are TRBV5-6 and TRBJ2-7; 9 nucleotides line up with TRBD1. Here the CDR3 reads CASSDDGTGYYEQYF. In nucleotides, the CDR3 is TGTGCCAGCAGCGATGACGGGACAGGGTACTACGAGCAGTACTTC.